The TCR beta chain described here comes from a study of T cells in localized non-small cell lung cancer. Here immunoSEQ multiplex PCR was the method, and the copy in TCRdb shows in-frame clones only, minus some. The table records about 60,000 clones, 75% to 90% of them present only once. Germline CDR1 and CDR2: SNHLY and FYNNEI. With 4 bases removed from V and 7 bases from J, the gap between germline ends came to 13 bases. The CDR3 is 13 residues long. The sequencing here drew on peripheral blood, taken before any cancer treatment. The J gene is TRBJ1-2, the V gene TRBV2, with unresolved D. This clonotype originated in a woman aged 40-69 years with stage I lung adenocarcinoma. Written as DNA, the CDR3 is TGTGCCAGCAGTGTTGAGGGTCAAGGTGGCTACACCTTC. As protein: CASSVEGQGGYTF.